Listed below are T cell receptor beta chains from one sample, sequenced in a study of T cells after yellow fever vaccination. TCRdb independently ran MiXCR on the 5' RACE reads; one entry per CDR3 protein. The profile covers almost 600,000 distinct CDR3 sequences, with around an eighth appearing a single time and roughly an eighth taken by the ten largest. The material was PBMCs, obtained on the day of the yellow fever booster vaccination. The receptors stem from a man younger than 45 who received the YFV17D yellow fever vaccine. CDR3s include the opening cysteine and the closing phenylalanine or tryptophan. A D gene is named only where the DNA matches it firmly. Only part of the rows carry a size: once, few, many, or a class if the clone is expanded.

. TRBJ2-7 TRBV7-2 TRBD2 CASSLSLGTSGSEQYF TGTGCCAGCAGCCTCAGCCTTGGGACTAGTGGCAGCGAGCAGTACTTC
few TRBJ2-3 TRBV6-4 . CASSVQESSTDTQYF TGTGCCAGCAGCGTACAGGAGAGTAGCACAGATACGCAGTATTTT
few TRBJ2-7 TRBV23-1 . CASNPRLVPAYEQYF TGCGCCAGCAACCCACGGCTGGTTCCCGCCTACGAGCAGTACTTC
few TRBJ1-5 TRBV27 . CASSQARALPQHF TGTGCCAGCAGTCAAGCCAGGGCCCTGCCCCAGCATTTT
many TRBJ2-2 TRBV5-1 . CASSLAGANTGELFF TGCGCCAGCAGCTTGGCGGGAGCCAACACCGGGGAGCTGTTTTTT
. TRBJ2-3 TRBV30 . CAWSVLSGTDTQYF TGTGCCTGGAGTGTATTAAGCGGCACAGATACGCAGTATTTT
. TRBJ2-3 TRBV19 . CASSIVGGADTQYF TGTGCCAGTAGTATAGTTGGGGGCGCAGATACGCAGTATTTT
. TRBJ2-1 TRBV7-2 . CASSLAGSPGIREQFF TGTGCCAGCAGCTTAGCGGGCTCTCCGGGGATACGTGAGCAGTTCTTC
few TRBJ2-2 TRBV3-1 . CASSRVNPRDAGELFF TGTGCCAGCAGCCGGGTTAACCCCCGGGATGCCGGGGAGCTGTTTTTT
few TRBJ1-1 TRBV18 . CASSPLRDMNTEAFF TGTGCCAGCTCACCACTTCGAGATATGAACACTGAAGCTTTCTTT
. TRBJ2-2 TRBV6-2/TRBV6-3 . CASRSQGQITGELFF TGTGCCAGCAGGAGTCAGGGACAAATAACCGGGGAGCTGTTTTTT
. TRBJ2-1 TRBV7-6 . CASSLVKYGNEQFF TGTGCCAGCAGCTTAGTCAAATATGGCAATGAGCAGTTCTTC
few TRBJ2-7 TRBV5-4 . CASSLVVRALPYEQYF TGTGCCAGCAGCTTGGTGGTCAGGGCCCTCCCCTACGAGCAGTACTTC
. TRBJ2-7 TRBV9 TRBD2 CASSTSSSGSYYEQYF TGTGCCAGCAGCACCTCCTCTAGCGGGAGTTACTACGAGCAGTACTTC
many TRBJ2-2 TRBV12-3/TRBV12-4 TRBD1 CASGAFTGDTGELFF TGTGCCAGCGGAGCTTTCACAGGGGACACCGGGGAGCTGTTTTTT
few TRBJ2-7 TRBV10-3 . CAISESVGGGRYEQYF TGTGCCATCAGTGAGTCGGTAGGGGGAGGACGCTACGAGCAGTACTTC
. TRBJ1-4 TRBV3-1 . CASSQEGVATPNEKLFF TGTGCCAGCAGCCAAGAAGGGGTGGCGACGCCAAATGAAAAACTGTTTTTT
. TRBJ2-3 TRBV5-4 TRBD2 CASSPALAGGTDTQYF TGTGCCAGCAGCCCCGCGCTAGCGGGAGGCACAGATACGCAGTATTTT
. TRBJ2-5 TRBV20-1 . CSAIQVKETQYF TGCAGTGCTATACAGGTTAAAGAGACCCAGTACTTC
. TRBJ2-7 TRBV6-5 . CASSYYKPLAGKVEQYF TGTGCCAGCAGTTACTATAAGCCCCTGGCTGGGAAGGTGGAGCAGTACTTC
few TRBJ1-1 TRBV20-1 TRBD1 CSARTTDRVGTEAFF TGCAGTGCTAGAACCACGGACAGGGTGGGAACTGAAGCTTTCTTT
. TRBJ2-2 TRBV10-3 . CAISESQDSSGELFF TGTGCCATCAGTGAGTCCCAGGACAGTTCCGGGGAGCTGTTTTTT
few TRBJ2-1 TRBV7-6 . CASSLGPGEGTYNEQFF TGTGCCAGCAGCTTAGGTCCGGGTGAGGGTACCTACAATGAGCAGTTCTTC
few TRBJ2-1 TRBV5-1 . CASSNAGTRGDEQFF TGCGCCAGCAGCAACGCCGGGACTCGCGGGGATGAGCAGTTCTTC
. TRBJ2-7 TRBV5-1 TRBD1 CASSLDPGGEQYF TGCGCCAGCAGCTTGGATCCAGGGGGCGAGCAGTACTTC
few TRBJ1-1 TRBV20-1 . CRARAGQNTEAFF TGCAGGGCCCGGGCGGGTCAGAACACTGAAGCTTTCTTT
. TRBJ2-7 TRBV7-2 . CASSPKEKYEQYF TGTGCCAGCAGCCCCAAAGAGAAGTACGAGCAGTACTTC
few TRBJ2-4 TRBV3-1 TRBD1 CASSQKGQGGIQYF TGTGCCAGCAGCCAAAAGGGACAGGGGGGCATTCAGTACTTC
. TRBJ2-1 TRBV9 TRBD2 CASSEGLAGSYNEQFF TGTGCCAGCAGCGAAGGACTAGCGGGATCCTACAATGAGCAGTTCTTC
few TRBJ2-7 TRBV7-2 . CASGRRAYEQYF TGTGCCAGCGGGAGACGGGCTTACGAGCAGTACTTC
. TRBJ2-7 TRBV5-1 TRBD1 CASSYTGGTYEQYF TGCGCCAGCAGCTATACAGGGGGGACCTACGAGCAGTACTTC
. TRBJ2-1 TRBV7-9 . CASSEDRVEQFF TGTGCCAGCAGCGAAGACAGAGTTGAGCAGTTCTTC
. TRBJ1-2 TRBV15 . CATSRAALGRINYGYTF TGTGCCACCAGCAGAGCGGCCTTAGGACGGATTAACTATGGCTACACCTTC
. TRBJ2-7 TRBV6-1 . CATPRGPTYEQYF TGTGCCACCCCTAGGGGACCAACCTACGAGCAGTACTTC
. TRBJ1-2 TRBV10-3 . CAISEGTISGYGYTF TGTGCCATCAGTGAGGGGACCATATCGGGCTATGGCTACACCTTC
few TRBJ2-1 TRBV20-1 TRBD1 CSASPGQAIYNEQFF TGCAGTGCCTCCCCGGGACAGGCGATCTACAATGAGCAGTTCTTC
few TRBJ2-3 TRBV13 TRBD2 CASSSLRGDQAGVSLTDTQYF TGTGCCAGCAGCTCTCTTAGAGGGGATCAGGCGGGAGTGTCTCTCACAGATACGCAGTATTTT
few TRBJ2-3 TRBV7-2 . CASNPTYTDTQYF TGTGCCAGCAACCCCACCTACACAGATACGCAGTATTTT
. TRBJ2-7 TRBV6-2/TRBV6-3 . CASSYPTQGGEQYF TGTGCCAGCAGTTACCCCACCCAGGGTGGCGAGCAGTACTTC
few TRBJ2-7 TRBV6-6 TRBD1 CASKVNRGYEQYF TGTGCCAGCAAGGTGAACAGGGGGTACGAGCAGTACTTC
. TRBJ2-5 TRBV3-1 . CASSQELVTQETQYF TGTGCCAGCAGCCAAGAACTAGTCACACAAGAGACCCAGTACTTC
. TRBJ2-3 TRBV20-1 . CSAQLGRGTDTQYF TGCAGTGCTCAGTTGGGCAGGGGAACAGATACGCAGTATTTT
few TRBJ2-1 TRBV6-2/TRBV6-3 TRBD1 CASSNTPGGFNEQFF TGTGCCAGCAGCAACACCCCAGGGGGTTTTAATGAGCAGTTCTTC
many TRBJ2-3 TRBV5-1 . CASGSGSTDTQYF TGCGCCAGCGGGAGCGGAAGCACAGATACGCAGTATTTT
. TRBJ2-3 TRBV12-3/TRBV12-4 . CASSLGGARTDTQYF TGTGCCAGCAGTTTAGGGGGAGCGAGGACAGATACGCAGTATTTT
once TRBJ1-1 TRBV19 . CASSIGSGTEAFF TGTGCCAGTAGTATTGGGTCGGGTACTGAAGCTTTCTTT
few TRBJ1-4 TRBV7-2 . CASSRKTGATNEKLFF TGTGCCAGCAGCCGGAAAACAGGTGCAACTAATGAAAAACTGTTTTTT
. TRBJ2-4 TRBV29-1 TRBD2 CSVETSGTKNIQYF TGCAGCGTTGAAACTAGCGGCACCAAAAACATTCAGTACTTC
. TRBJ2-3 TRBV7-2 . CASSLVITDTQYF TGTGCCAGCAGCTTAGTAATCACAGATACGCAGTATTTT
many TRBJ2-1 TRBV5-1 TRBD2 CASSLHGGYEQFF TGCGCCAGCAGCTTGCACGGGGGGTATGAGCAGTTCTTC
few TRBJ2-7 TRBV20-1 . CSARSAESSYEQYF TGCAGTGCTAGATCTGCGGAGAGCTCCTACGAGCAGTACTTC
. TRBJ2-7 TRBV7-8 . CASSLDRRGEQYF TGTGCCAGCAGCTTAGACCGGAGGGGAGAGCAGTACTTC
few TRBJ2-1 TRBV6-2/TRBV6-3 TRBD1 CASSYSGTGPGEQFF TGTGCCAGCAGTTACTCCGGGACAGGGCCTGGGGAGCAGTTCTTC
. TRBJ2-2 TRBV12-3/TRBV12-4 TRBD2 CASSRLAAYGELFF TGTGCCAGCAGCCGACTAGCAGCTTACGGGGAGCTGTTTTTT
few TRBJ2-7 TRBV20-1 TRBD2 CSAKAGVGEQYF TGCAGTGCTAAGGCGGGAGTGGGCGAGCAGTACTTC
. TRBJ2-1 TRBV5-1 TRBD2 CASSSQTSGVHNEQFF TGCGCCAGCAGCTCCCAGACTAGCGGGGTCCACAATGAGCAGTTCTTC
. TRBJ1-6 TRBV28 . CASSLVSGSYNSPLHF TGTGCCAGCAGTTTAGTCTCAGGCTCCTATAATTCACCCCTCCACTTT